This TCR beta chain appears in the sequencing data of a study of early stage breast cancer tumors. As for the study in general: Samples were sequenced at about 10-fold average coverage. Regarding the study as a whole: In about 90% of the 16 patients, blood comparison separated tumor from normal breast.

V lost 5 bases and J lost 2, with 10 bases in between. This CDR3 has 15 residues. The germline V gene encodes CDR1 SGHTA and CDR2 FQGTGA. Concerning this clone itself: Its antigen is unknown.

Data came from immunoSEQ multiplex PCR; TCRdb stores just in-frame clones and leaves some out. Among 50,000 to 65,000 clones listed, over 65% were seen once. This receptor was identified in a person in their twenties or thirties with breast cancer. J is TRBJ1-6 and V is TRBV7-3, with D possibly TRBD1 on 5 matching bases. Sample: blood. This CDR3 is CASSRGGTYNSPLHF. For the CDR3, the DNA is TGTGCCAGCAGCCGCGGGGGAACCTATAATTCACCCCTCCACTTT.